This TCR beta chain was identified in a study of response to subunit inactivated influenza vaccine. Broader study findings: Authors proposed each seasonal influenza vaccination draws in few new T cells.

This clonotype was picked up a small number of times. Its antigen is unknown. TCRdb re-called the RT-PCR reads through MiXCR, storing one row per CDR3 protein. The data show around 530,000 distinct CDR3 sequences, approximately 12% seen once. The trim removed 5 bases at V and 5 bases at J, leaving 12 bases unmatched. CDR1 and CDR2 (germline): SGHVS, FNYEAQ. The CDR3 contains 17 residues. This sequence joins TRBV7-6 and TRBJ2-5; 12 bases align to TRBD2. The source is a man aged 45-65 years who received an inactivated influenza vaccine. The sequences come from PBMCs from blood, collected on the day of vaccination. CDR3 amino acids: CASSHRLAGAHVETQYF. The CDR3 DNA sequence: TGTGCCAGCAGCCACCGACTAGCGGGGGCCCATGTGGAGACCCAGTACTTC.